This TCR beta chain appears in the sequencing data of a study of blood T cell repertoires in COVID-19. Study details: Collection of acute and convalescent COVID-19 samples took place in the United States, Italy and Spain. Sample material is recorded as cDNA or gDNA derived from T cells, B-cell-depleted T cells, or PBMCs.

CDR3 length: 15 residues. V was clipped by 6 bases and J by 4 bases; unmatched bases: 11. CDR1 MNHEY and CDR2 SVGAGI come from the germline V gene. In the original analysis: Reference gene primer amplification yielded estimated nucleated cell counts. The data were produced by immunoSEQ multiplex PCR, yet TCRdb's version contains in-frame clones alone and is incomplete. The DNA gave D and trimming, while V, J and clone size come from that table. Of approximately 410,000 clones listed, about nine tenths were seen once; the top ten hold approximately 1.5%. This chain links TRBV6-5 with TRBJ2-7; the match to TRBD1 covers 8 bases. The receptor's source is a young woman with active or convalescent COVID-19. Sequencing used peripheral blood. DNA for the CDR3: TGTGCCAGCAGCGCCGTGGGACAGGTTAGTTACGAGCAGTACTTC. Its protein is CASSAVGQVSYEQYF.